One and the same sample provided the 7 T cell receptor beta chains below, sequenced in a study of cytomegalovirus exposure and HLA in healthy donors. Data came from immunoSEQ multiplex PCR; TCRdb stores just in-frame clones and leaves some out. The profile covers 200,000 to 250,000 clones, with 90% to 95% appearing a single time and approximately 0.99% taken by the ten largest. Specimen: PBMCs. The origin of the receptors is a woman between 18 and 29 years old in good health and CMV-seronegative.

The gene calls are TRBV30 and TRBJ1-1, with TRBD1 matching over 9 bases. The CDR3 consists of 12 residues. Germline V lookup: CDR1 GTSNPN, CDR2 SVGIG (reference sequence). The V and J ends lost 7 bases and 4 bases, in that order; junction bases with no gene match: 4. Here the CDR3 reads CAFQGQGTEAFF. CDR3 bases: TGTGCCTTCCAGGGACAGGGCACTGAAGCTTTCTTT. Complete variable domain (other parts from reference TRBV30 and TRBJ1-1): SQTIHQWPATLVQPVGSPLSLECTVEGTSNPNLYWYRQAAGRGLQLLFYSVGIGQISSEVPQNLSASRPQDRQFILSSKKLLLSDSGFYLCAFQGQGTEAFFGQGTRLTVV.

The chain uses TRBV14 and TRBJ2-7, with TRBD2 matching over 10 bases. Germline CDR1 reads SGHDN; CDR2 reads FVKESK. CDR3 size: 14 residues. J was trimmed by 3 bases and V by 4 bases; bases with no gene match: 3. In DNA form, the CDR3 reads TGTGCCAGCAGCCTGGCTAGCGGGAGCTACGAGCAGTACTTC. Translated, it gives CASSLASGSYEQYF.

The chain is built from TRBV6-1 and TRBJ1-2; D not resolved. This CDR3 region has 15 residues. The germline CDR1 and CDR2 sequences are MNHNS and SASEGT. With 0 bases removed from V and 5 bases from J, the gap between germline ends came to 13 bases. CDR3 nucleotides: TGTGCCAGCAGTGAAGCGCTCGGAGGCCAGTATGGCTACACCTTC. Its protein product is CASSEALGGQYGYTF.

This chain links TRBV9 with TRBJ2-1; TRBD2 aligns across 7 bases. There are 16 residues in the CDR3. The J segment lost 3 bases and the V segment lost 0 bases, leaving 6 bases of the junction unmatched. In germline, CDR1 is SGDLS, CDR2 YYNGEE. CDR3 in amino acids: CASSVVGGGLYNEQFF. DNA for the CDR3: TGTGCCAGCAGCGTAGTAGGCGGGGGACTCTACAATGAGCAGTTCTTC.

V usage is TRBV27 and J usage is TRBJ1-1, with D perhaps matching TRBD1 (5 bases). The CDR3 runs to 15 residues. Trimming stripped 4 bases from V and 5 bases from J, with 17 bases between. Germline-derived CDR1 and CDR2 are MNHEY and SMNVEV (reference sequence). The CDR3 region has the DNA TGTGCCAGCAGTTGGAGTTCGGGGGGAGAGACTGAAGCTTTCTTT. It codes for CASSWSSGGETEAFF.

This rearrangement joins TRBV27 to TRBJ2-3, with no clear D. The CDR3 is made up of 12 amino acids. Between the trimmed V and J ends, which lost 4 bases and 2 bases, there was a span of 4 bases. Per germline, CDR1 MNHEY and CDR2 SMNVEV (reference sequence). Written as DNA, the CDR3 is TGTGCCAGCAGTTCCTACACAGATACGCAGTATTTT. It codes for CASSSYTDTQYF.

This clone appeared a single time. The chain combines TRBV28 with TRBJ1-5; D is perhaps TRBD1 (6 bases). The V gene's germline CDR1 is MDHEN and CDR2 SYDVKM. This CDR3 contains 15 residues. Trimming stripped 8 bases from V and 0 bases from J, with 14 bases between. The CDR3 sequence is CASQEQGNSNQPQHF. CDR3 nucleotides: TGTGCCAGCCAAGAACAGGGCAATAGCAATCAGCCCCAGCATTTT.